This T cell receptor beta chain was documented in a study of OX40 agonist ivuxolimab in advanced cancers. The CDR3 runs to 14 residues. The V end lost 2 bases, the J end lost 5 bases, and 10 bases lay between the germline ends. Per the germline V gene, CDR1 is MNHNS and CDR2 is SASEGT. Only in-frame clones appear in the TCRdb table, and some are missing; sequencing was by immunoSEQ multiplex PCR. Here the sample spans some 64,000 clones, about 85% being singletons. V usage is TRBV6-1 and J usage is TRBJ1-5; no definite D call. The clonotype was recovered from an adult with an advanced solid tumor such as melanoma, head and neck, liver or kidney cancer. Sample: CD4+ or CD8+ T cells sorted from blood, taken in a trial of the OX40 agonist ivuxolimab. CDR3 sequence reads: CASSENQVYQPQHF. CDR3 bases: TGTGCCAGCAGTGAAAACCAAGTCTATCAGCCCCAGCATTTT.